One T cell receptor beta chain is described in this entry. One entry per CDR3 protein, called by TCRdb with MiXCR from the RT-PCR reads. The sample holds about 200,000 distinct CDR3 sequences, 38% seen once. The entry originates in a study of patients and donors after allogeneic stem cell transplantation. Germline-derived CDR1 and CDR2 are SGHTA and FQGNSA. This CDR3 has 14 residues. V was cut by 5 bases and J by 8 bases, with 15 bases left in between. The clonotype was recovered from a human donor who was either an allogeneic HSCT recipient or a stem cell or donor lymphocyte infusion donor (not recorded which). It is not recorded whose cells these are; they may come from a transplant donor. The rearrangement uses TRBV7-2 and TRBJ1-4; TRBD1 might be the D (6 bases). Sequences were obtained from blood, either unsorted or a sorted T cell fraction (not recorded which). CDR3 nucleotide sequence: TGTGCCAGCAGCCCGTGGGGGGGCAGAGAAAAACTGTTTTTT. The encoded protein is CASSPWGGREKLFF.